The 32 T cell receptor beta chains below come from one sample, sequenced in a study of blood T cell repertoires in COVID-19. Clones were sequenced by immunoSEQ multiplex PCR, and TCRdb holds only the in-frame ones, with some missing. The table shows about 21,000 clones, with around 88% occurring only once. The sequencing input was peripheral blood. These receptors were collected from a man between 65 and 85 years old with active COVID-19.

This clone was detected only once. CDR3 region: CACCWGRGEETQYF. CDR3 DNA: TGCGCCTGCTGCTGGGGGCGGGGGGAAGAGACCCAGTACTTC. The gene calls are TRBV5-1 and TRBJ2-5, with 8 bases identical to TRBD2. Germline V CDR1 and CDR2: SGHRS, YFSETQ. The junction had 11 bases not matched to a gene; V was cut back by 10 bases and J by 3 bases. This CDR3 region has 14 residues.

V usage is TRBV5-1 and J usage is TRBJ2-1; the D is unclear. V was trimmed by 0 bases and J by 7 bases, leaving 8 bases between them. Looked up from germline, CDR1 is SGHRS and CDR2 is YFSETQ. This CDR3 contains 13 residues. The CDR3 sequence is CASSLGIQNEQFF. DNA of the CDR3: TGCGCCAGCAGCTTGGGGATACAGAATGAGCAGTTCTTC. The full variable domain, in which reference TRBV5-1 and TRBJ2-1 provide the parts outside the CDR3, is KAGVTQTPRYLIKTRGQQVTLSCSPISGHRSVSWYQQTPGQGLQFLFEYFSETQRNKGNFPGRFSGRQFSNSRSEMNVSTLELGDSALYLCASSLGIQNEQFFGPGTRLTVL.

V usage is TRBV5-4 and J usage is TRBJ2-1; 8 bases are a match to TRBD2. Germline V lookup: CDR1 SGHNT, CDR2 YYREEE (reference sequence). The CDR3 length is 16 residues. V gave up 1 base and J gave up 5 bases; unmatched junction bases: 8. In DNA form, the CDR3 reads TGTGCCAGCAGCTTGTGGCGGGGGGAGGATGACAATGAGCAGTTCTTC. Translating gives CASSLWRGEDDNEQFF.

This clone was counted once. This rearrangement joins TRBV10-3 to TRBJ1-3, with a possible D match to TRBD1 (6 bases). V was clipped by 5 bases and J by 3 bases, with 14 bases between them. The CDR3 is made up of 15 amino acids. Germline CDR1 is ENHRY and CDR2 is SYGVKD. CDR3 sequence: CAISTGTTIGNTIYF. CDR3 nucleotide sequence: TGTGCCATCAGTACCGGGACAACCATTGGAAACACCATATATTTT.

This clone was counted a few times. This chain uses TRBV20-1 with TRBJ2-1; the D gene is possibly TRBD2 (5 bases). Looked up from germline, CDR1 is DFQATT and CDR2 is SNEGSKA (reference sequence). The CDR3 runs to 14 residues. V was shortened by 3 bases and J by 6 bases, with 15 bases between the two germline ends. Here the CDR3 reads CSASPGVRPNEQFF. The CDR3 DNA sequence: TGCAGTGCTAGTCCCGGGGTCAGACCCAATGAGCAGTTCTTC.

The chain joins TRBV7-9 to TRBJ1-1; possibly TRBD1 for D (6 bases). The CDR3 totals 13 residues. The V end lost 4 bases, the J end lost 5 bases, and 11 bases lay between the germline ends. Germline CDR1 is SEHNR and CDR2 is FQNEAQ (reference sequence). CDR3 protein: CASSSGQGTEAFF. The CDR3 nucleotides read TGTGCCAGCAGCTCGGGCCAGGGGACTGAAGCTTTCTTT.

The chain combines TRBV2 with TRBJ2-3; 9 nucleotides match TRBD2. The CDR3 covers 14 residues. Germline V gene data show CDR1 as SNHLY and CDR2 as FYNNEI. After removal of 8 bases from V and 5 bases from J, the junction contained 8 bases not matched to a gene. The CDR3 bases are TGTGCCAGCTTGTGGCGGGGGGGCGGAGATACGCAGTATTTT. Encoded protein: CASLWRGGGDTQYF.

This clone is labeled as medium-sized (0.01 to 0.1%). The V and J genes are TRBV30 and TRBJ2-3; 11 bases are a match to TRBD2. The CDR3 is 15 amino acids. Germline lookup yields CDR1 GTSNPN and CDR2 SVGIG (reference sequence). J gave up 8 bases and V 0 bases, and 7 bases lay outside the gene matches. This chain's CDR3 is CAWSVPIAGGVTQYF. The CDR3 region has the DNA TGTGCCTGGAGTGTCCCTATAGCGGGAGGGGTTACGCAGTATTTT.

V is TRBV4-1 and J is TRBJ2-2; 8 bases are shared with TRBD1. The CDR3 is made up of 14 amino acids. From germline, CDR1 is MGHRA and CDR2 YSYEKL. V lost 4 bases, J lost 7 bases, and 5 bases stayed unmatched. DNA of the CDR3: TGCGCCAGCAGCCCCCTGACAGGGGTCGGGGAGCTGTTTTTT. Its protein product is CASSPLTGVGELFF.

There are a few counts of this clone. The CDR3 DNA follows: TGTGCTAGTGGTTTGACCACTAGCACAGATACGCAGTATTTT. It specifies CASGLTTSTDTQYF. The chain combines TRBV12-5 with TRBJ2-3; D unresolved. V shed 2 bases and J shed 0 bases, with 6 bases lying between them. The CDR3 contains 14 residues. CDR1 is LGHNT, CDR2 FRNRAP, per germline.

The J gene is TRBJ1-1, the V gene TRBV7-3; D unresolved. Trimming removed 5 bases from V and 1 base from J, with 14 bases in between. CDR1 is SGHTA, CDR2 FQGTGA, per germline. This CDR3 region has 15 residues. The DNA for the CDR3 is TGTGCCAGCAGCCCCCGGTGGGCCCCGAACACTGAAGCTTTCTTT. It specifies CASSPRWAPNTEAFF. Using reference TRBV7-3 and TRBJ1-1 for the parts outside the CDR3, the full variable domain is GAGVSQTPSNKVTEKGKYVELRCDPISGHTALYWYRQSLGQGPEFLIYFQGTGAADDSGLPNDRFFAVRPEGSVSTLKIQRTERGDSAVYLCASSPRWAPNTEAFFGQGTRLTVV.

Notes on this clone: The same CDR3 can be traced to other DNA sequences in this sample. CDR3 loop: CASSYNRVEQYF. The CDR3 DNA sequence: TGTGCCAGCAGTTACAACAGGGTCGAGCAGTACTTC. The V gene is TRBV12-3 or TRBV12-4, the J gene TRBJ2-7; a weak D match, TRBD1 (6 bases). V was trimmed by 4 bases and J by 6 bases, leaving 10 bases between them. This CDR3 has 12 amino acids.

The chain links TRBV3-1 (or the pseudogene TRBV3-2) to TRBJ1-1, with a weak D call TRBD1 (6 bases). Trimming stripped 5 bases from V and 5 bases from J, with 12 bases between. This CDR3 comprises 13 residues. Germline V gene lookup returns CDR1 LGHDT and CDR2 YNNKEL (reference sequence). This CDR3 is CASSFRGGTEAFF. As DNA, the CDR3 is TGTGCCAGCAGCTTCCGAGGGGGTACTGAAGCTTTCTTT.

The chain links TRBV9 to TRBJ2-7; TRBD2 agrees at 12 bases. The CDR3 sequence is 14 residues long. Germline V gene sequence: CDR1 SGDLS, CDR2 YYNGEE. V lost 2 bases, J lost 3 bases, and 0 bases stayed unmatched. CDR3 loop: CASSVTSGGYEQYF. The CDR3 DNA sequence: TGTGCCAGCAGCGTGACTAGCGGGGGCTACGAGCAGTACTTC.

V usage is TRBV12-3 or TRBV12-4 and J usage is TRBJ1-6, with D unclear. V lost 6 bases and J lost 9, with 12 bases in between. This CDR3 region has 13 residues. The CDR3: CASSQSRVSPLHF. As DNA, the CDR3 is TGTGCCAGCAGCCAGTCACGGGTTTCACCCCTCCACTTT.

J is TRBJ1-1 and V is TRBV6-1, with TRBD1 as a possible D gene (6 bases). V was clipped by 2 bases and J by 11 bases, with 21 bases between them. The germline gives CDR1 MNHNS, CDR2 SASEGT. The CDR3 covers 15 residues. CDR3 amino acids: CASSEYSVEGGRAFF. The CDR3 DNA reads as TGTGCCAGCAGTGAATACAGTGTGGAGGGGGGGAGGGCTTTCTTT.

This clone showed up just once. V gene TRBV6-5 combines with J gene TRBJ2-7, with unresolved D. Trimming left V 5 bases short and J 4 bases short, with 12 bases between. CDR1 is MNHEY and CDR2 is SVGAGI in the germline V gene. The CDR3 contains 13 residues. The CDR3 is CASSIDTLYEQYF. CDR3 DNA: TGTGCCAGCAGTATAGACACCTTATACGAGCAGTACTTC.

V usage is TRBV11-3 and J usage is TRBJ1-1; 7 bases fit TRBD1. The V and J ends lost 1 base and 3 bases, in that order; junction bases with no gene match: 5. The CDR3 runs 15 residues. Germline-derived CDR1 and CDR2 are SGHNT and YENEEA. The CDR3 nucleotides read TGTGCCAGCAGCTTAGGCACAGGGGAAGACACTGAAGCTTTCTTT. Translating gives CASSLGTGEDTEAFF.

V and J are TRBV11-1 and TRBJ2-5; maybe TRBD2 (6 bases). Germline CDR1 reads SGHAT; CDR2 reads FQDESV (reference sequence). The V end was cut by 1 base, the J end by 8 bases, with 11 bases between. The CDR3 sequence is 13 residues long. The CDR3 here is CASSLGREGTQYF. DNA for the CDR3: TGTGCCAGCAGCTTAGGGAGGGAAGGAACCCAGTACTTC.

DNA for the CDR3: TGTGCCTGGAGGAAGGGGGCGACTAATGAAAAACTGTTTTTT. Protein: CAWRKGATNEKLFF. This chain connects TRBV30 to TRBJ1-4, with 7 bases identical to TRBD1. V dropped 3 bases and J dropped 2; count of bases not matched to a gene: 3. CDR1 GTSNPN and CDR2 SVGIG come from the germline V gene (reference sequence). The CDR3 spans 14 residues.

The chain recombines TRBV7-2 with TRBJ2-6; a possible D gene is TRBD2 (5 bases). Trimming pared 7 bases from V and 0 bases from J, leaving 10 bases between. The CDR3 extends over 15 amino acids. The germline V gene has CDR1 SGHTA and CDR2 FQGNSA. CDR3 nucleotide sequence: TGTGCCAGCACTTCGAGGGCCTCTGGGGCCAACGTCCTGACTTTC. Translation gives CASTSRASGANVLTF.

V and J are TRBV2 and TRBJ2-5; 8 bases fit TRBD2. Trimming cost V 2 bases and J 2 bases; bases outside gene matches: 4. In germline, CDR1 is SNHLY, CDR2 FYNNEI. The CDR3 runs to 15 residues. This chain's CDR3 is CASSELAGIQETQYF. For the CDR3, the DNA is TGTGCCAGCAGTGAACTAGCGGGTATACAAGAGACCCAGTACTTC.

V usage is TRBV5-1 and J usage is TRBJ2-1; D might be TRBD2 (6 bases). The CDR3 covers 17 residues. The V gene's germline CDR1 is SGHRS and CDR2 YFSETQ. Trimming cost V 4 bases and J 3 bases, with 20 bases left between them. CDR3 in DNA: TGCGCCAGCAGCGTAACTTTCTTCGGGACTCTCTACAATGAGCAGTTCTTC. Amino acid sequence: CASSVTFFGTLYNEQFF.

Only one count was recorded for this clone. Other DNA sequences in the sample encode the same CDR3. The rearrangement links TRBV9 to TRBJ1-2; perhaps TRBD1 as D (5 bases). The V gene's germline CDR1 is SGDLS and CDR2 YYNGEE. Trimming removed 7 bases at V and 3 bases at J, with 13 bases between. CDR3 length equals 13 residues. Written as DNA, the CDR3 is TGTGCCAGCTCGGTCGGGGGGGACTATGGCTACACCTTC. Translation gives CASSVGGDYGYTF.

V is TRBV5-1 and J is TRBJ2-5, with 9 bases lining up with TRBD1. The germline V gene encodes CDR1 SGHRS and CDR2 YFSETQ. The CDR3 has 15 amino acids. Germline trimming cut 4 bases from V and 2 bases from J; bases unmatched to any gene: 6. For the CDR3, the DNA is TGCGCCAGCAGCCTACAGGGGGCGAGTCAAGAGACCCAGTACTTC. Amino acid sequence: CASSLQGASQETQYF.

This clone was seen a few times. The CDR3 DNA reads TGTGCCAGCAGTCCAGGGCCTAATTCACCCCTCCACTTT. Its protein is CASSPGPNSPLHF. This chain uses TRBV11-3 with TRBJ1-6; D might be TRBD1 (5 bases). Germline V lookup: CDR1 SGHNT, CDR2 YENEEA. The CDR3 is 13 amino acids. The ends were cut back, 6 bases at V and 6 bases at J, with 9 bases in the middle.

J is TRBJ1-2 and V is TRBV3-1 (or the pseudogene TRBV3-2); no clear D gene. The CDR3 loop spans 12 amino acids. V dropped 0 bases and J dropped 7 bases, with 6 bases sitting between them. Germline CDR1 is LGHDT and CDR2 is YNNKEL (reference sequence). The CDR3 here is CASSQEMSGYTF. The CDR3 nucleotides are TGTGCCAGCAGCCAAGAGATGAGTGGCTACACCTTC.

The chain has TRBV9 and TRBJ1-5; possible D gene TRBD1, 5 bases. This CDR3 has 15 residues. V lost 0 bases and J 2 bases, leaving 9 bases between the germline ends. CDR1 and CDR2 (germline): SGDLS, YYNGEE. The CDR3, as DNA: TGTGCCAGCAGCGTAGGTCCGGGGGGCAATCAGCCCCAGCATTTT. Its translation: CASSVGPGGNQPQHF. The full variable domain, completed using reference TRBV9 and TRBJ1-5, is DSGVTQTPKHLITATGQRVTLRCSPRSGDLSVYWYQQSLDQGLQFLIQYYNGEERAKGNILERFSAQQFPDLHSELNLSSLELGDSALYFCASSVGPGGNQPQHFGDGTRLSIL.

The V gene is TRBV6-5, the J gene TRBJ2-2; 8 positions match TRBD2. The length of the CDR3 is 14 residues. The V and J ends lost 6 bases and 3 bases, in that order; junction bases with no gene match: 3. Germline CDR1 MNHEY, CDR2 SVGAGI. As DNA, the CDR3 is TGTGCCAGCAGCACTAGCGGATACACCGGGGAGCTGTTTTTT. Translation: CASSTSGYTGELFF.

This clone was recorded once. The chain combines TRBV7-9 with TRBJ1-1; the match to TRBD1 covers 8 bases. The CDR3 runs 15 residues. The germline V gene has CDR1 SEHNR and CDR2 FQNEAQ (reference sequence). Germline trimming cut 1 base from V and 3 bases from J; bases unmatched to any gene: 4. The CDR3 DNA is TGTGCCAGCAGCTTAGGGACAGGGTCACACACTGAAGCTTTCTTT. This translates into CASSLGTGSHTEAFF.

The chain couples TRBV7-9 to TRBJ2-3; 8 positions match TRBD2. The V segment lost 5 bases and the J segment 4 bases; nucleotides outside the gene matches: 11. Germline CDR1 SEHNR, CDR2 FQNEAQ (reference sequence). This CDR3 has 16 amino acids. CDR3 bases: TGTGCCAGCAGCCCTCCCGGGGGACTAGGGGCAGATACGCAGTATTTT. This sequence encodes CASSPPGGLGADTQYF.

The chain is built from TRBV11-3 and TRBJ2-1; possible D gene TRBD2, 5 bases. CDR3 length: 15 amino acids. Germline CDR1 SGHNT, CDR2 YENEEA. Trimming removed 5 bases at V and 5 bases at J, with 16 bases between. The CDR3 DNA reads as TGTGCCAGCAGCGGTAGTGGCGGGTCCAACAATGAGCAGTTCTTC. The encoded protein is CASSGSGGSNNEQFF. Full variable domain (outside the CDR3, taken from reference TRBV11-3 and TRBJ2-1): EAGVVQSPRYKIIEKKQPVAFWCNPISGHNTLYWYLQNLGQGPELLIRYENEEAVDDSQLPKDRFSAERLKGVDSTLKIQPAELGDSAVYLCASSGSGGSNNEQFFGPGTRLTVL.